The 3 T cell receptor beta chains reported below all come from one sample, sequenced in a study of T cell responses to AZD1222 COVID-19 vaccine. Method: immunoSEQ multiplex PCR; TCRdb's copy keeps in-frame clones and lacks some. The sample has under 150,000 clones, 93% seen once. The specimen comprised peripheral blood, sampled on day 0 of AZD1222 vaccination. These receptors were obtained from an adult in good health.

This clone is a singleton in its sample. This sequence joins TRBV10-3 and TRBJ2-7; TRBD1 matches 10 bases. The V and J ends lost 5 bases and 1 base, in that order; junction bases with no gene match: 8. Germline V lookup: CDR1 ENHRY, CDR2 SYGVKD. This CDR3 region has 16 residues. This chain's CDR3 is CAISNLPGQGSYEQYF. DNA for the CDR3: TGTGCCATCAGTAATCTCCCGGGACAGGGGTCCTACGAGCAGTACTTC.

The chain's CDR3 is CSVGLPRGAFF. The CDR3 coding sequence is TGCAGCGTTGGACTCCCACGGGGGGCTTTCTTT. The chain recombines TRBV29-1 with TRBJ1-1, with D tentatively TRBD1 (5 bases). The CDR3 spans 11 residues. In germline, CDR1 is SQVTM, CDR2 ANQGSEA. V shed 4 bases and J shed 11 bases, with 14 bases lying between them. Full variable domain (remainder filled in from reference TRBV29-1 and TRBJ1-1): SAVISQKPSRDICQRGTSLTIQCQVDSQVTMMFWYRQQPGQSLTLIATANQGSEATYESGFVIDKFPISRPNLTFSTLTVSNMSPEDSSIYLCSVGLPRGAFFGQGTRLTVV.

The chain joins TRBV15 to TRBJ2-7; D remains ambiguous. The CDR3 is 13 residues long. V lost 0 bases, J lost 3 bases, and 6 bases lay in between. Germline V gene data show CDR1 as LNHNV and CDR2 as YYDKDF (reference sequence). CDR3 nucleotides: TGTGCCACCAGCAGAGATAGGGTCTACGAGCAGTACTTC. Residues: CATSRDRVYEQYF.